A selection of T cell receptor beta chains follows, all from one sample in a study of T cells in Graves' hyperthyroidism and ophthalmopathy. Each CDR3 protein is one row after TCRdb ran MiXCR on the multiplex PCR reads. The table shows about 600,000 distinct CDR3 sequences, with over 12% occurring only once. Sequencing was performed on blood. These TCRs come from a woman between 18 and 30 years old with Graves' ophthalmopathy. Each CDR3 is given with its conserved first and last residue. Each record gives: clone size, V gene, D gene, J gene, CDR3 DNA, CDR3 protein. D genes are given only for firm matches. Some rows mark clone size as missing; the rest say once, few, many or name a class of expanded clone.

>.|TRBV5-5|TRBD1|TRBJ1-2
TGTGCCAGCAGCCTAACGGACAGGGGGCCGAACTATGGCTACACCTTC
CASSLTDRGPNYGYTF
>many|TRBV2|.|TRBJ2-7
TGTGCCAGCAGGGCCCTGGACCTTTCCTGGACCGAGCAGTACTTC
CASRALDLSWTEQYF
>many|TRBV11-3|TRBD2|TRBJ2-1
TGTGCCAGCAGCTACGGACTAGCGGGAGACAATGAGCAGTTCTTC
CASSYGLAGDNEQFF
>few|TRBV20-1|TRBD2|TRBJ2-1
TGCAGTGCTAGAGACCCTTCTAGCGGGAGGGACAATGAGCAGTTCTTC
CSARDPSSGRDNEQFF
>many|TRBV6-6|.|TRBJ1-2
TGTGCCAGCAGTTACTCGAACGGTGAGGCAGGGAACTATGGCTACACCTTC
CASSYSNGEAGNYGYTF
>many|TRBV7-9|.|TRBJ2-5
TGTGCCAGCAGCCCCCGACAGTCAGGATGGTACCAAGAGACCCAGTACTTC
CASSPRQSGWYQETQYF
>many|TRBV20-1|TRBD2|TRBJ2-4
TGCAGTGCTAACGCGTGGGGGGGGAACATTCAGTACTTC
CSANAWGGNIQYF
>many|TRBV9|.|TRBJ2-3
TGTGCCAGCAGCGTAGGTCTGGGCCTAAGCACAGATACGCAGTATTTT
CASSVGLGLSTDTQYF
>.|TRBV7-3|.|TRBJ1-6
TGTGCCAGCAGCTTGCGAGGGGATAATCCACCCCTCCACTTT
CASSLRGDNPPLHF
>.|TRBV19|.|TRBJ2-3
TGTGCCAGTAGTTTTATCTCCGGGACAAGCACGCAGTATTTT
CASSFISGTSTQYF
>.|TRBV20-1|.|TRBJ1-5
TGCAGTGTTAATAGCAATCAGCCCCAGCATTTT
CSVNSNQPQHF
>many|TRBV11-2|.|TRBJ2-7
TGTGCCAGCAGGCACGCCACGCGGTACGAGCAGTACTTC
CASRHATRYEQYF
>.|TRBV6-1|TRBD1|TRBJ2-1
TGTGCCAGCCGTACAGGGGGTTACTACAATGAGCAGTTCTTC
CASRTGGYYNEQFF
>.|TRBV6-1|TRBD2|TRBJ2-1
TGTGCCAGCAGTTATTGGGGACTAGCGGGAGTTCCGCTTGAGCAGTTCTTC
CASSYWGLAGVPLEQFF
>few|TRBV7-6|.|TRBJ2-3
TGTGCCAGCAGCCGAGCCGGGGAAGATACGCAGTATTTT
CASSRAGEDTQYF
>many|TRBV3-1|.|TRBJ1-4
TGTGCCAGCAGCCAAGTTTTAGTCAGAACTAATGAAAAACTGTTTTTT
CASSQVLVRTNEKLFF
>few|TRBV9|.|TRBJ2-7
TGTGCCAGCAGCGTGACCTACTCCCAGATCTACGAGCAGTACTTC
CASSVTYSQIYEQYF
>many|TRBV19|.|TRBJ2-1
TGTGCCAGTAGTATAAAGGGGGTAAACTACAATGAGCAGTTCTTC
CASSIKGVNYNEQFF
>many|TRBV11-1|.|TRBJ1-2
TGTGCCAGCAGCTCAAGAACCGGGACTGGACGTGGCTACACCTTC
CASSSRTGTGRGYTF
>many|TRBV4-1|TRBD1|TRBJ1-5
TGTGCCAGCAGCCAAGGACAGGGGGCGAATCAGCCCCAGCATTTT
CASSQGQGANQPQHF
>.|TRBV2|TRBD1|TRBJ1-5
TGTGCCAGCAGTGTAGAGGGGGCAGGGGGTCAGCCCCAGCATTTT
CASSVEGAGGQPQHF
>many|TRBV30|TRBD2|TRBJ2-1
TGTGCCTGGAGTGTACTCCCCTCGGCGGGAGGCCTCCATGAGCAGTTCTTC
CAWSVLPSAGGLHEQFF
>.|TRBV4-1|TRBD1|TRBJ2-7
TGCGCCAGCAAAACCGGGACAGGGGGAGTGGACGAGCAGTACTTC
CASKTGTGGVDEQYF
>few|TRBV5-1|.|TRBJ2-1
TGCGCCAGCAGCTTTGGAGGGAGATGGATCTACAATGAGCAGTTCTTC
CASSFGGRWIYNEQFF
>many|TRBV4-2|.|TRBJ1-2
TGTGCCAGCAGCCAAGATCAAGGGGGGTGGGACTATGGCTACACCTTC
CASSQDQGGWDYGYTF
>.|TRBV12-5|.|TRBJ1-1
TGTGCTAGTGGTTTAGAAGCGGACACTGAAGCTTTCTTT
CASGLEADTEAFF
>few|TRBV28|.|TRBJ1-6
TGTGCCAGCAGTCGACCGGGGGTCGGTAATTCACCCCTCCACTTT
CASSRPGVGNSPLHF
>many|TRBV27|TRBD1|TRBJ1-2
TGTGCCAGCGGGATACCTGATGAGGGGGCCTTCTTCTATGGCTACACCTTC
CASGIPDEGAFFYGYTF
>many|TRBV24-1|.|TRBJ2-5
TGTGCCACCAGTGAAAAGGGTATCGAAGAGACCCAGTACTTC
CATSEKGIEETQYF
>.|TRBV12-3/TRBV12-4|.|TRBJ2-1
TGTGCCAGCAGTTTAGCGTGGCAGGGTGAGCAGTTCTTC
CASSLAWQGEQFF
>many|TRBV12-3/TRBV12-4|.|TRBJ1-2
TGTGCCAGCAGTTTACGGGGGCACGACTATGGCTACACCTTC
CASSLRGHDYGYTF
>many|TRBV5-8|.|TRBJ1-5
TGTGCCAGCAGCTTGGAGCGAGGGGATGGCAATCAGCCCCAGCATTTT
CASSLERGDGNQPQHF
>few|TRBV25-1|.|TRBJ1-5
TGTGCCAGCAGTAAAGACAATCAGCCCCAGCATTTT
CASSKDNQPQHF